The 27 T cell receptor beta chains below were found in one sample sequenced in a study of cytomegalovirus exposure and HLA in healthy donors. The PCR had 60 Vbeta and 13 Jbeta primers. The data were produced by immunoSEQ multiplex PCR, yet TCRdb's version contains in-frame clones alone and is incomplete. The data hold 150,000 to 200,000 clones, with roughly 80% observed a single time. Sequencing used PBMCs. These TCRs come from a woman in her twenties or thirties in good health and CMV-seronegative.

This CDR3 reads CASSEWTNTDTQYF. CDR3 in DNA: TGTGCCAGCAGTGAATGGACTAATACAGATACGCAGTATTTT. The chain uses TRBV2 and TRBJ2-3, with D possibly TRBD2 on 6 matching bases. V dropped 2 bases and J dropped 3 bases, with 9 bases sitting between them. Germline V gives CDR1 SNHLY, CDR2 FYNNEI. The CDR3 consists of 14 residues.

The chain recombines TRBV25-1 with TRBJ1-6; 8 bases line up with TRBD1. Losses at the gene ends were 3 bases for V and 7 bases for J; bases not matched to a gene: 5. Germline CDR1 reads MGHDK; CDR2 reads SYGVNS. This CDR3 comprises 15 residues. CDR3 sequence reads: CASSEATGVNSPLHF. CDR3 in DNA: TGTGCCAGCAGTGAGGCGACAGGGGTAAATTCACCCCTCCACTTT.

The chain links TRBV5-1 to TRBJ2-5; maybe TRBD1 (6 bases). This CDR3 has 16 amino acids. The germline V gene encodes CDR1 SGHRS and CDR2 YFSETQ. The V end was cut by 4 bases, the J end by 2 bases, with 18 bases between. The CDR3: CASSKRPTGLQETQYF. CDR3 bases: TGCGCCAGCAGCAAACGACCGACAGGCCTTCAAGAGACCCAGTACTTC. Together with reference TRBV5-1 and TRBJ2-5, the CDR3 gives the full variable domain: KAGVTQTPRYLIKTRGQQVTLSCSPISGHRSVSWYQQTPGQGLQFLFEYFSETQRNKGNFPGRFSGRQFSNSRSEMNVSTLELGDSALYLCASSKRPTGLQETQYFGPGTRLLVL.

This rearrangement joins TRBV7-2 to TRBJ1-3, with D perhaps matching TRBD1 (5 bases). Trimming removed 1 base from V and 0 bases from J, with 10 bases in between. Germline V gene data show CDR1 as SGHTA and CDR2 as FQGNSA. This CDR3 spans 16 amino acids. The CDR3 here is CASSLEGRISGNTIYF. The CDR3 bases are TGTGCCAGCAGCTTAGAGGGGCGGATCTCTGGAAACACCATATATTTT.

In nucleotides, the CDR3 is TGCGCCAGCAGCCAGTTCGAAAGTGCAGGGGGCGCATCTGGAAACACCATATATTTT. Encoded protein: CASSQFESAGGASGNTIYF. This chain uses TRBV4-1 with TRBJ1-3; 8 bases agree with TRBD1. Germline loops: CDR1 MGHRA, CDR2 YSYEKL. CDR3 length: 19 amino acids. V was pared by 3 bases and J by 1 base, with 14 bases of the junction left unmatched.

In DNA form, the CDR3 reads TGTGCCAGCAGTGTTTCGAGCGGGGGGAGTACATCAGATACGCAGTATTTT. Protein: CASSVSSGGSTSDTQYF. The J gene is TRBJ2-3, the V gene TRBV6-4, with 9 nucleotides matching TRBD2. The germline V gene has CDR1 MRHNA and CDR2 SNTAGT. V shed 4 bases, J shed 4 bases, and the junction held 12 bases outside the gene matches. This CDR3 has 17 residues.

The chain recombines TRBV15 with TRBJ2-7; possibly TRBD2 for D (5 bases). CDR1 is LNHNV and CDR2 is YYDKDF in the germline V gene (reference sequence). V was clipped by 0 bases and J by 2 bases, with 11 bases between them. The CDR3 runs to 15 residues. Here the CDR3 reads CATSRDPGVTYEQYF. CDR3 DNA: TGTGCCACCAGCAGAGATCCCGGGGTAACCTACGAGCAGTACTTC.

In this sample, this clone turned up a few times. The chain employs TRBV4-1 and TRBJ2-1; 10 bases match TRBD2. With 2 bases clipped from V and 0 bases from J, the junction kept 16 bases outside the gene matches. This CDR3 contains 21 residues. CDR1 is MGHRA and CDR2 is YSYEKL in the germline V gene. The CDR3 DNA reads TGCGCCAGCAGCCAAACGACGAGGCTAGCGGGGGCTGGAAGCTCCTACAATGAGCAGTTCTTC. Encoded protein: CASSQTTRLAGAGSSYNEQFF.

The chain combines TRBV10-3 with TRBJ1-3, with TRBD1 identical over 7 bases. The CDR3 covers 13 residues. Losses at the gene ends were 11 bases for V and 4 bases for J; bases not matched to a gene: 8. Germline V gene data show CDR1 as ENHRY and CDR2 as SYGVKD. The CDR3, as DNA: TGTGCCCTCGGACAGGAGAGAGGAAACACCATATATTTT. Amino acid sequence: CALGQERGNTIYF.

The rearrangement joins TRBV6-1 to TRBJ2-1; 7 bases map to TRBD2. CDR1 MNHNS and CDR2 SASEGT come from the germline V gene. The CDR3 has 16 residues. The J segment lost 2 bases and the V segment lost 1 base, leaving 5 bases of the junction unmatched. CDR3: CASSEGLAVPYNEQFF. CDR3 DNA: TGTGCCAGCAGTGAAGGGCTAGCGGTCCCCTACAATGAGCAGTTCTTC.

This clone was picked up one time. CDR3 DNA sequence: TGTGCCAGCAGTCCAGGGGGCGGGTACACTGAAGCTTTCTTT. This sequence encodes CASSPGGGYTEAFF. The rearrangement links TRBV9 to TRBJ1-1, with TRBD1 matching 8 bases. With V trimmed by 5 bases and J by 3 bases, 6 bases remained unmatched. This CDR3 has 14 amino acids. Germline V gene data show CDR1 as SGDLS and CDR2 as YYNGEE.

The chain has TRBV6-5 and TRBJ2-1; tentative D call: TRBD2 (6 bases). The CDR3 is made up of 15 amino acids. The ends were cut back, 6 bases at V and 5 bases at J, with 17 bases in the middle. Germline CDR1 reads MNHEY; CDR2 reads SVGAGI. The CDR3 region has the DNA TGTGCCAGCAGGTACATCGGGGGAGTGAACAATGAGCAGTTCTTC. Protein product: CASRYIGGVNNEQFF.

In its sample, this clone was seen once. This chain joins TRBV4-2 and TRBJ1-5; D not resolved. CDR3 length equals 15 residues. Trimming pared 4 bases from V and 4 bases from J, leaving 14 bases between. Germline V CDR1 and CDR2: LGHNA, YNFKEQ. The CDR3 nucleotides read TGTGCCAGCAGCCTAGACGGGTCGGAGAATCAGCCCCAGCATTTT. Amino acid sequence: CASSLDGSENQPQHF.

V gene TRBV5-1 combines with J gene TRBJ1-1; 8 nucleotides agree with TRBD1. The CDR3 runs to 16 residues. CDR1 SGHRS and CDR2 YFSETQ come from the germline V gene. With 7 bases clipped from V and 4 bases from J, the junction kept 15 bases outside the gene matches. The CDR3 coding sequence is TGCGCCAGCCACGACCCGGCCGGGACAGGTTTCACTGAAGCTTTCTTT. Its translation: CASHDPAGTGFTEAFF.

This sequence joins TRBV25-1 and TRBJ1-1; D not certain. From germline, CDR1 is MGHDK and CDR2 SYGVNS. The CDR3 totals 13 residues. V shed 3 bases and J shed 3 bases, with 8 bases lying between them. The CDR3 sequence is CASSDQVYTEAFF. The CDR3 DNA follows: TGTGCCAGCAGTGATCAGGTTTACACTGAAGCTTTCTTT.

In nucleotides, the CDR3 is TGTGCCAGCGGCGGGACAGGACGAACTCGGCCCCAGCATTTT. It encodes CASGGTGRTRPQHF. The chain uses TRBV28 and TRBJ1-5; TRBD1 matches at 8 bases. This CDR3 region has 14 residues. Trimming cost V 8 bases and J 9 bases; bases outside gene matches: 12. CDR1 is MDHEN, CDR2 SYDVKM, per germline.

The rearrangement uses TRBV6-5 and TRBJ1-6; 8 bases agree with TRBD1. CDR1 and CDR2 (germline): MNHEY, SVGAGI. The CDR3 is 14 amino acids. V gave up 6 bases and J gave up 7 bases; unmatched junction bases: 5. CDR3 sequence: CASSRGQENSPLHF. The DNA of the CDR3 is TGTGCCAGCAGCCGGGGACAGGAGAATTCACCCCTCCACTTT.

V is TRBV6-6 and J is TRBJ2-2; no definite D call. From germline, CDR1 is MNHNY and CDR2 SVGAGI (reference sequence). The CDR3 sequence is 14 residues long. Trimming pared 6 bases from V and 4 bases from J, leaving 12 bases between. The CDR3 sequence is CASSSRASTGELFF. Here the CDR3 DNA reads TGTGCCAGCAGCTCCCGTGCTAGCACCGGGGAGCTGTTTTTT.

The J gene is TRBJ2-1, the V gene TRBV4-2; no clear D gene. V lost 1 base to trimming and J lost 8 bases, with 3 bases between them. CDR1 is LGHNA, CDR2 YNFKEQ, per germline. The CDR3 sequence is 11 residues long. As DNA, the CDR3 is TGTGCCAGCAGCCAAGGCGATGAGCAGTTCTTC. This sequence encodes CASSQGDEQFF.

V gene TRBV30 combines with J gene TRBJ1-1; D remains ambiguous. The CDR3 sequence is 15 residues long. Trimming stripped 2 bases from V and 8 bases from J, with 21 bases between. Germline CDR1 GTSNPN, CDR2 SVGIG (reference sequence). CDR3 sequence: CAWSLARLSPAEAFF. The CDR3 coding sequence is TGTGCCTGGAGTTTGGCCAGGTTAAGCCCTGCCGAAGCTTTCTTT. Using reference TRBV30 and TRBJ1-1 for the parts outside the CDR3, the full variable domain is SQTIHQWPATLVQPVGSPLSLECTVEGTSNPNLYWYRQAAGRGLQLLFYSVGIGQISSEVPQNLSASRPQDRQFILSSKKLLLSDSGFYLCAWSLARLSPAEAFFGQGTRLTVV.

V is TRBV5-1 and J is TRBJ2-3; D gene unclear. This CDR3 comprises 15 residues. Per the germline V gene, CDR1 is SGHRS and CDR2 is YFSETQ. V lost 3 bases to trimming and J lost 3 bases, with 14 bases between them. The CDR3 DNA follows: TGCGCCAGCAGCTCGGGTCCCGAGAGGACAGATACGCAGTATTTT. This codes for CASSSGPERTDTQYF.

The genes are TRBV18 and TRBJ2-5; D call uncertain. The ends were cut back, 6 bases at V and 2 bases at J, with 7 bases in the middle. Germline CDR1 and CDR2: KGHSH and LQKENI. This CDR3 is 12 amino acids long. In DNA, the CDR3 is TGTGCCAGCTCCCCTATTCAAGAGACCCAGTACTTC. It encodes CASSPIQETQYF.

The gene calls are TRBV2 and TRBJ2-3; 8 bases are a match to TRBD2. This CDR3 has 15 amino acids. CDR1 and CDR2 (germline): SNHLY, FYNNEI. Losses at the gene ends were 6 bases for V and 1 base for J; bases not matched to a gene: 6. The CDR3 DNA follows: TGTGCCAGCAGAGTCGGGGGGGGACGCACAGATACGCAGTATTTT. It codes for CASRVGGGRTDTQYF.

The chain employs TRBV20-1 and TRBJ1-1; D is undetermined. Germline loops: CDR1 DFQATT, CDR2 SNEGSKA (reference sequence). With 5 bases removed from V and 4 bases from J, the gap between germline ends came to 8 bases. The CDR3 is 11 residues long. The CDR3 is CSAERGTEAFF. Here the CDR3 DNA reads TGCAGTGCTGAGAGAGGCACTGAAGCTTTCTTT.

The sample holds many counts of this clone. The chain joins TRBV2 to TRBJ1-6, with TRBD1 matching 7 bases. CDR1 is SNHLY and CDR2 is FYNNEI in the germline V gene. CDR3 length: 14 residues. Losses at the gene ends were 6 bases for V and 8 bases for J; bases not matched to a gene: 7. CDR3 residues: CASRIWTGDSPLHF. DNA of the CDR3: TGTGCCAGCAGAATATGGACAGGAGATTCACCCCTCCACTTT.

The chain recombines TRBV6-1 with TRBJ1-5, with no clear D. V was shortened by 8 bases and J by 7 bases, with 9 bases between the two germline ends. In germline, CDR1 is MNHNS, CDR2 SASEGT. This CDR3 spans 11 amino acids. The chain's CDR3 is CASGLSQPQHF. The DNA of the CDR3 is TGTGCCAGCGGCCTTAGCCAGCCCCAGCATTTT.

The chain links TRBV5-6 to TRBJ2-1; TRBD2 agrees at 13 bases. The CDR3 runs 15 residues. Trimming took 3 bases from V and 6 from J; bases not matched to a gene: 3. CDR1 and CDR2 (germline): SGHDT, YYEEEE. This CDR3 is CASSSGTSGANEQFF. CDR3 DNA: TGTGCCAGCAGCTCCGGGACTAGCGGGGCCAATGAGCAGTTCTTC.